The 25 T cell receptor beta chains below come from one sample, sequenced in a study of low-dose radiotherapy and immunotherapy resistance in tumors. Priming of first-strand cDNA relied on TRAV- and TRBV-specific primers (covering alpha and beta chains). TCR amplification ran roughly 20 PCR cycles using constant-region and V-primer adapter primers. TCRdb reanalysed the reads using MiXCR and keeps one entry per CDR3 protein. The data hold 5,000 to 7,000 distinct CDR3 sequences, with about two thirds observed a single time. The origin of the receptors is a human donor with advanced metastatic prostate, ovarian, gallbladder or colorectal cancer (not recorded which). This table probably holds off-target reads from a library built for another chain.

The chain uses TRBV10-2 and TRBJ2-2, with D possibly matching TRBD2 (5 bases). The germline gives CDR1 WSHSY, CDR2 SAAADI. The CDR3 length is 17 residues. Trimming took 8 bases from V and 3 from J, leaving 22 bases between them. The CDR3 nucleotides read TGCGCCAGCTCCTTTTCGGGATCGTGGTGGGACACCGGGGAGCTGTTTTTT. This sequence encodes CASSFSGSWWDTGELFF.

The gene calls are TRBV28 and TRBJ2-3, with 8 bases fitting TRBD2. Germline V CDR1 and CDR2: MDHEN, SYDVKM. Trimming cost V 2 bases and J 3 bases; bases outside gene matches: 4. CDR3 length equals 15 residues. The CDR3 DNA reads as TGTGCCAGCAGTTTACGGGAGGGCCATACAGATACGCAGTATTTT. Protein: CASSLREGHTDTQYF.

This clonotype was seen a single time. This chain uses TRBV20-1 with TRBJ1-5; a weak D match, TRBD1 (6 bases). V shed 1 base and J shed 4 bases, with 14 bases lying between them. Germline-derived CDR1 and CDR2 are DFQATT and SNEGSKA (reference sequence). This CDR3 region has 15 residues. As DNA, the CDR3 is TGCAGTGCTAGAGGATTCGACAGGATTAATCAGCCCCAGCATTTT. Its translation is CSARGFDRINQPQHF.

The table lists this clonotype with a few counts. The CDR3 DNA is TGTGCCAGCAGGCCGACCGCAAACACTGAAGCTTTCTTT. Protein sequence: CASRPTANTEAFF. The chain links TRBV28 to TRBJ1-1; D is unresolved. Germline CDR1 MDHEN, CDR2 SYDVKM. CDR3 size: 13 residues. V shed 6 bases and J shed 2 bases, with 10 bases lying between them.

The chain recombines TRBV6-2 or TRBV6-3 with TRBJ1-2; weak D call: TRBD1 (5 bases). The CDR3 loop spans 14 amino acids. V was clipped by 6 bases and J by 2 bases, with 13 bases between them. In germline, CDR1 is MNHEY, CDR2 SVGEGT. CDR3 residues: CASSSGGGNYGYTF. CDR3 nucleotide sequence: TGTGCCAGCAGCTCCGGGGGGGGGAACTATGGCTACACCTTC.

Worth noting for this clonotype: A junction boundary mismatches the germline segment, possibly from a read error. V and J are TRBV6-4 and TRBJ2-2; TRBD1 matches at 9 bases. Germline lookup yields CDR1 MRHNA and CDR2 SNTAGT. The CDR3 is 14 residues long. The CDR3 DNA is TGTGCCAGCAGACGGACAGGGGACACCGAGGAGCTGTTTTTT. Its translation is CASRRTGDTEELFF.

The V and J genes are TRBV6-2 or TRBV6-3 and TRBJ2-7, with D maybe TRBD1 (5 bases). Germline V lookup: CDR1 MNHEY, CDR2 SVGEGT. V was pared by 7 bases and J by 0 bases, with 10 bases between. This CDR3 contains 13 residues. DNA for the CDR3: TGTGCCAGCACAGGGCACCCCTCCTACGAGCAGTACTTC. Translated, it gives CASTGHPSYEQYF.

The V gene is TRBV28, the J gene TRBJ1-3, with D maybe TRBD1 (5 bases). The CDR3 totals 13 residues. Trimming removed 5 bases at V and 2 bases at J, with 7 bases between. The germline V gene has CDR1 MDHEN and CDR2 SYDVKM. CDR3 in amino acids: CASSATAGNTIYF. CDR3 coding DNA: TGTGCCAGCAGTGCGACAGCTGGAAACACCATATATTTT.

CDR3 loop: CASSRLAGEGETQYF. The DNA for the CDR3 is TGTGCCAGCAGCCGACTAGCGGGGGAGGGCGAGACCCAGTACTTC. The chain joins TRBV5-4 to TRBJ2-5, with 12 bases identical to TRBD2. The CDR3 totals 15 residues. V lost 4 bases and J lost 5; bases outside the gene matches: 6. Germline lookup yields CDR1 SGHNT and CDR2 YYREEE (reference sequence).

The chain joins TRBV3-1 to TRBJ2-5; the D is unclear. The CDR3 length is 13 residues. V was trimmed by 1 base and J by 3 bases, leaving 6 bases between them. CDR1 is LGHDT and CDR2 is YNNKEL in the germline V gene (reference sequence). CDR3 DNA: TGTGCCAGCAGCCAAGGTCGGGAAGAGACCCAGTACTTC. Its translation is CASSQGREETQYF.

CDR3 sequence reads: CASSYLRGAEQFF. CDR3 in DNA: TGTGCCAGCAGTTATCTGAGAGGAGCGGAGCAGTTCTTC. The chain uses TRBV6-6 and TRBJ2-1; D remains unclear. Germline V gene sequence: CDR1 MNHNY, CDR2 SVGAGI (reference sequence). Trimming shortened V by 3 bases and J by 10 bases, and 13 bases separated the two germline ends. CDR3 size: 13 residues.

V usage is TRBV28 and J usage is TRBJ2-1, with TRBD2 matching 8 bases. With V trimmed by 5 bases and J by 0 bases, 6 bases remained unmatched. The germline V gene has CDR1 MDHEN and CDR2 SYDVKM. The CDR3 extends over 16 amino acids. CDR3 DNA: TGTGCCAGCAGTGTTCGAAGCGGGAGCTCCTACAATGAGCAGTTCTTC. Its translation is CASSVRSGSSYNEQFF.

This sequence joins TRBV13 and TRBJ2-4, with D perhaps TRBD2 (5 bases). CDR1 is PRHDT, CDR2 FYEKMQ, per germline (reference sequence). The CDR3 is made up of 13 amino acids. Trimming removed 3 bases from V and 7 bases from J, with 10 bases in between. The CDR3 region is CASSLAPGNIQYF. As DNA, the CDR3 is TGTGCCAGCAGCTTGGCCCCGGGGAACATTCAGTACTTC.

This chain uses TRBV5-4 with TRBJ1-1, with D hard to call. There are 14 residues in the CDR3. Germline assignment: CDR1 SGHNT and CDR2 YYREEE (reference sequence). The V gene lost 2 bases and the J gene lost 0 bases, with 8 bases spanning the gap. The CDR3 nucleotides are TGTGCCAGCAGCTTCACAGCACTGAACACTGAAGCTTTCTTT. This encodes CASSFTALNTEAFF.

This rearrangement joins TRBV13 to TRBJ2-7; 11 positions agree with TRBD2. CDR1 and CDR2 from the germline V gene are PRHDT and FYEKMQ (reference sequence). V lost 5 bases and J lost 2; bases outside the gene matches: 5. The CDR3 is made up of 15 amino acids. CDR3 bases: TGTGCCAGCAGCGCCGGTAGCGGGAGGGCCTACGAGCAGTACTTC. Translating gives CASSAGSGRAYEQYF.

The chain is built from TRBV28 and TRBJ1-1, with D possibly TRBD1 on 6 matching bases. CDR3 length: 15 residues. Between the trimmed V and J ends, which lost 6 bases and 5 bases, there was a span of 19 bases. Germline assignment: CDR1 MDHEN and CDR2 SYDVKM. The CDR3 bases are TGTGCCAGCAGCCCCCCACAGGGTCGGAGGACTGAAGCTTTCTTT. Protein product: CASSPPQGRRTEAFF.

This clonotype is large within its sample. This chain links TRBV6-2 or TRBV6-3 with TRBJ2-6; maybe TRBD1 (6 bases). Trimming left V 6 bases short and J 0 bases short, with 12 bases between. Germline CDR1 is MNHEY and CDR2 is SVGEGT. The CDR3 has 16 residues. This chain's CDR3 is CASRGTSSSGANVLTF. The CDR3 DNA reads as TGTGCCAGCAGGGGGACATCGAGCTCTGGGGCCAACGTCCTGACTTTC.

This chain connects TRBV19 to TRBJ2-5; possible D gene TRBD1, 6 bases. Germline V CDR1 and CDR2: LNHDA, SQIVND (reference sequence). V was cut by 5 bases and J by 5 bases, with 12 bases left in between. The CDR3 runs to 13 residues. The CDR3: CASSPDRIETQYF. CDR3 bases: TGTGCCAGTAGTCCCGACAGGATTGAGACCCAGTACTTC.

This chain uses TRBV5-1 with TRBJ2-6; perhaps TRBD2 as D (5 bases). The ends were cut back, 8 bases at V and 0 bases at J, with 12 bases in the middle. This CDR3 has 15 residues. The germline CDR1 and CDR2 sequences are SGHRS and YFSETQ. This CDR3 reads CARPDFLSGANVLTF. CDR3 nucleotide sequence: TGCGCCAGGCCGGACTTTCTCTCTGGGGCCAACGTCCTGACTTTC.

CDR3 sequence (DNA): TGTGCCACCAGCAGAGATGACGGACAGGGAATCTCCTACGAGCAGTACTTC. Residues: CATSRDDGQGISYEQYF. The chain combines TRBV15 with TRBJ2-7, with 8 bases aligning to TRBD1. Germline values: CDR1 LNHNV, CDR2 YYDKDF (reference sequence). This CDR3 region has 17 residues. The V and J ends lost 0 bases and 0 bases, in that order; junction bases with no gene match: 7.

The chain couples TRBV21-1 to TRBJ2-3; the tabulated D call, TRBD2, remains unverified against the DNA. TRBV21-1 is shown as a pseudogene. The CDR3 sequence is 14 residues long. CDR3 sequence reads: CAVSPGLCTDTQYF. DNA for the CDR3: TGTGCCGTTTCCCCGGGACTATGCACAGATACGCAGTATTTT.

The rearrangement joins TRBV28 to TRBJ2-7; D is unresolved. Germline CDR1 reads MDHEN; CDR2 reads SYDVKM. The CDR3 totals 12 residues. V lost 5 bases to trimming and J lost 3 bases, with 8 bases between them. In nucleotides, the CDR3 is TGTGCCAGCAGTCCGGGCCACTACGAGCAGTACTTC. Translating gives CASSPGHYEQYF.

The chain couples TRBV29-1 to TRBJ2-7, with a possible D match to TRBD2 (6 bases). V lost 4 bases, J lost 7 bases, and 11 bases lay in between. CDR3 length: 11 amino acids. The germline V gene encodes CDR1 SQVTM and CDR2 ANQGSEA. CDR3 sequence: CSVVRGGEQYF. CDR3 sequence (DNA): TGCAGCGTTGTAAGAGGAGGGGAGCAGTACTTC.

The rearrangement joins TRBV12-3 or TRBV12-4 to TRBJ1-1; D remains ambiguous. Trimming took off 5 bases at V and 1 base at J, with 8 bases between the two ends. The CDR3 is made up of 13 amino acids. The CDR3 protein is CASSPSSNTEAFF. CDR3 coding DNA: TGTGCCAGCAGTCCGAGCTCGAACACTGAAGCTTTCTTT.

V gene TRBV2 combines with J gene TRBJ2-3, with 9 bases that match TRBD1. This CDR3 has 14 amino acids. After removal of 11 bases from V and 2 bases from J, the junction contained 8 bases not matched to a gene. From germline, CDR1 is SNHLY and CDR2 FYNNEI. CDR3 coding DNA: TGTGCCGCAGGGAGGGACAGGGACACAGATACGCAGTATTTT. It specifies CAAGRDRDTDTQYF.